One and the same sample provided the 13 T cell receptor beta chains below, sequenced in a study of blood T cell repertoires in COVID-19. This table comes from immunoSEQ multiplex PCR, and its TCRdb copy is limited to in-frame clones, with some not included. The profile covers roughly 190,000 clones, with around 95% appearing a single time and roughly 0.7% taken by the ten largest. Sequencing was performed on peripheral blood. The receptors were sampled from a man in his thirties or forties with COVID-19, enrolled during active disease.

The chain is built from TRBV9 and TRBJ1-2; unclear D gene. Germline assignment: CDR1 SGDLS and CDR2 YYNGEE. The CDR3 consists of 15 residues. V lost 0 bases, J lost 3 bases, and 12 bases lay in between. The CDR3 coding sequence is TGTGCCAGCAGCGTAGGGGCAGGCCAGGACTATGGCTACACCTTC. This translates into CASSVGAGQDYGYTF. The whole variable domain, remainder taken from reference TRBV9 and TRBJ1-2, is DSGVTQTPKHLITATGQRVTLRCSPRSGDLSVYWYQQSLDQGLQFLIQYYNGEERAKGNILERFSAQQFPDLHSELNLSSLELGDSALYFCASSVGAGQDYGYTFGSGTRLTVV.

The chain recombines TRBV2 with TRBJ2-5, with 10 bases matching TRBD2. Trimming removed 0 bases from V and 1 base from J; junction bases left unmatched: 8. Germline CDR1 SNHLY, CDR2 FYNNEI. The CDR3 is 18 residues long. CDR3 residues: CASSEASGLARAQETQYF. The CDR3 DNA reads TGTGCCAGCAGTGAAGCGTCGGGACTAGCGAGGGCCCAAGAGACCCAGTACTTC.

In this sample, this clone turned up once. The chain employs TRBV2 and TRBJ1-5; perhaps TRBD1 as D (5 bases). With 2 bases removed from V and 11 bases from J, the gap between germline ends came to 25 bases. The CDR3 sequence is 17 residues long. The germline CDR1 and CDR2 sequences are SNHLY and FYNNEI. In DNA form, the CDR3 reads TGTGCCAGCAGTGAATCGCGGGACTCCGAAGGGACGGAAGCCCAGCATTTT. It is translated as CASSESRDSEGTEAQHF.

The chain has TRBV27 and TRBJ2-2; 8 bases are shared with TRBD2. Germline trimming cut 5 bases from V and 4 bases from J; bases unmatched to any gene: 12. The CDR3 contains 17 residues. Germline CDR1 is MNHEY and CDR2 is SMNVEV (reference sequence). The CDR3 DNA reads TGTGCCAGCAGTACCCCCCCCGGGGGGGTAGGCACCGGGGAGCTGTTTTTT. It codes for CASSTPPGGVGTGELFF.

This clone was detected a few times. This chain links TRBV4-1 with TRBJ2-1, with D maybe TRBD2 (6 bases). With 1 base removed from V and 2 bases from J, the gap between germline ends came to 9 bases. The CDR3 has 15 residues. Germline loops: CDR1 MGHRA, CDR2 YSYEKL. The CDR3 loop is CASSQGGGTYNEQFF. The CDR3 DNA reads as TGCGCCAGCAGCCAAGGGGGAGGTACCTACAATGAGCAGTTCTTC.

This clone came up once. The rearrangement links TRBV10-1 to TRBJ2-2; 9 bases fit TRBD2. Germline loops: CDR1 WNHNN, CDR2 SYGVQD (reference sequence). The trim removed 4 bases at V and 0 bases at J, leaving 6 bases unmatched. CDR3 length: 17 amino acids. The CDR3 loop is CASSGGSGGTNTGELFF. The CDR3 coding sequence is TGCGCCAGCAGTGGGGGTAGCGGGGGCACGAACACCGGGGAGCTGTTTTTT.

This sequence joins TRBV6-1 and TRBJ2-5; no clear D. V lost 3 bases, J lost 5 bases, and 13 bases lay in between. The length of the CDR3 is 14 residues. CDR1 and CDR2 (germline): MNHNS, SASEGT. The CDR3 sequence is CASSDPVTGETQYF. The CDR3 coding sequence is TGTGCCAGCAGTGATCCGGTGACCGGGGAGACCCAGTACTTC.

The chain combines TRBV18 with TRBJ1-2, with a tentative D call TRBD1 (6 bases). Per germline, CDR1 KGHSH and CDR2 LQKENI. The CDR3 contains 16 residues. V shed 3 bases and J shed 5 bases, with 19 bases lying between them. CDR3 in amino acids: CASSPELTGQGYGYTF. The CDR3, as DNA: TGTGCCAGCTCACCGGAGTTGACAGGCCAAGGGTATGGCTACACCTTC.

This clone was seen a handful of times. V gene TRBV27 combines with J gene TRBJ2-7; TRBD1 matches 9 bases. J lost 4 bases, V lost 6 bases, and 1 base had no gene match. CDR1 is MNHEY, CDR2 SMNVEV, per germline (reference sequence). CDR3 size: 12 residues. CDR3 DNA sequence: TGTGCCAGCAGGGGACAGGGATACGAGCAGTACTTC. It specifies CASRGQGYEQYF.

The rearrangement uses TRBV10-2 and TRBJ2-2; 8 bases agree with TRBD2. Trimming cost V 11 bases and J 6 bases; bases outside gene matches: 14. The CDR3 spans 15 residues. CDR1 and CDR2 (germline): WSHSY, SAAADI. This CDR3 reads CARSDGGAGAGELFF. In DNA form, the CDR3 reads TGCGCCCGCTCTGACGGGGGGGCTGGGGCCGGGGAGCTGTTTTTT.

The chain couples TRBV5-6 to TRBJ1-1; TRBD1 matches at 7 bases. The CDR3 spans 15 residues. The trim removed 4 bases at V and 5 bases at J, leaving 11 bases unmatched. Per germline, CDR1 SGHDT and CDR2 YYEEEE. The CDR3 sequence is CASSPIWDRTTEAFF. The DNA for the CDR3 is TGTGCCAGCAGCCCTATCTGGGACAGAACAACTGAAGCTTTCTTT.

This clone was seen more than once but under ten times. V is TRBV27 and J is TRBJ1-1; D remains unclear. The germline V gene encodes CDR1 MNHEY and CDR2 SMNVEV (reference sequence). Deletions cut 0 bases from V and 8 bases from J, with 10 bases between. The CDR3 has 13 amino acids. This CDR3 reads CASSLSIAREAFF. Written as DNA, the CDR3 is TGTGCCAGCAGTTTATCGATTGCTAGAGAAGCTTTCTTT.

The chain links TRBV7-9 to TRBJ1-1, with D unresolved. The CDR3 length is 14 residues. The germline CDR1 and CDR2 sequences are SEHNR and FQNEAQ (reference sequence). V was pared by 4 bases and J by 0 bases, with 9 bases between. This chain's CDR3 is CASSSSGMNTEAFF. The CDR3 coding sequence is TGTGCCAGCAGCTCTTCGGGTATGAACACTGAAGCTTTCTTT.